Listed here are 27 T cell receptor beta chains from one sample, sequenced in a study of T cells after yellow fever vaccination. Each CDR3 protein gets one entry after TCRdb re-called the 5' RACE reads with MiXCR. Of more than 65,000 distinct CDR3 sequences listed, about an eighth were seen once; the top ten hold under 30%. The source was CD8+ T cells not binding an NS4B(214-222) dextramer, sorted from PBMCs, collected 20 to 25 days after the first yellow fever vaccination. The origin of the receptors is a man aged 18 to 29 who received the YFV17D yellow fever vaccine.

This clonotype was seen more than once but under ten times. This rearrangement joins TRBV5-1 to TRBJ2-6, with D uncertain. The CDR3 has 16 amino acids. Germline CDR1 reads SGHRS; CDR2 reads YFSETQ. Trimming shortened V by 7 bases and J by 3 bases, and 17 bases separated the two germline ends. DNA for the CDR3: TGCGCCAGCTACCGGGTGGGGATCGTTGGGGCCAACGTCCTGACTTTC. Its protein product is CASYRVGIVGANVLTF.

V usage is TRBV29-1 and J usage is TRBJ2-3; D is perhaps TRBD1 or TRBD2 (5 bases each). V lost 8 bases and J lost 1, with 13 bases in between. This CDR3 has 13 amino acids. Germline V gene data show CDR1 as SQVTM and CDR2 as ANQGSEA. The DNA for the CDR3 is TGCAGCACAGACCGGGGCCGCACAGATACGCAGTATTTT. Translation gives CSTDRGRTDTQYF.

This chain uses TRBV7-2 with TRBJ2-2; 9 nucleotides agree with TRBD1. J lost 5 bases, V lost 5 bases, and 6 bases had no gene match. Per germline, CDR1 SGHTA and CDR2 FQGNSA. This CDR3 has 15 amino acids. The CDR3 spells CASSDRDRVTGELFF. The CDR3 DNA follows: TGTGCCAGCAGCGACCGGGACAGGGTAACCGGGGAGCTGTTTTTT.

This clonotype was counted a few times. V gene TRBV10-3 combines with J gene TRBJ2-1; 9 bases agree with TRBD2. The CDR3 consists of 14 residues. With V trimmed by 10 bases and J by 0 bases, 4 bases remained unmatched. CDR1 and CDR2 (germline): ENHRY, SYGVKD. In DNA form, the CDR3 reads TGTGCCACCTCTAGCGGGGTCTCCTACAATGAGCAGTTCTTC. The encoded protein is CATSSGVSYNEQFF.

The gene calls are TRBV10-3 and TRBJ1-5; possibly TRBD1 for D (5 bases). The V and J ends lost 0 bases and 5 bases respectively, with 17 bases between them. The germline V gene encodes CDR1 ENHRY and CDR2 SYGVKD. The CDR3 extends over 17 amino acids. CDR3 sequence (DNA): TGTGCCATCAGTGAGTCCGAGGGGTCCCACTTCTATCAGCCCCAGCATTTT. Amino acids: CAISESEGSHFYQPQHF.

V is TRBV20-1 and J is TRBJ2-3, with 9 bases lining up with TRBD2. The germline CDR1 and CDR2 sequences are DFQATT and SNEGSKA (reference sequence). CDR3 length: 19 residues. Germline trimming cut 2 bases from V and 2 bases from J; bases unmatched to any gene: 17. CDR3 sequence reads: CSARTLAGGPQNNTDTQYF. The CDR3 coding sequence is TGCAGTGCTAGAACACTGGCGGGGGGGCCCCAAAACAACACAGATACGCAGTATTTT.

This clonotype has only a few counts. The rearrangement joins TRBV4-3 to TRBJ2-1, with TRBD2 matching 9 bases. Germline lookup yields CDR1 LGHNA and CDR2 YSLEER. This CDR3 region has 19 residues. V gave up 0 bases and J gave up 5 bases; unmatched junction bases: 14. The CDR3 loop reads CASSQEGSPQLAGNNEQFF. The CDR3 nucleotides are TGCGCCAGCAGCCAAGAGGGTAGCCCGCAGCTAGCGGGAAACAATGAGCAGTTCTTC.

This clonotype was counted between two and nine times. The gene calls are TRBV7-9 and TRBJ2-5, with TRBD1 as a possible D gene (6 bases). V lost 2 bases and J lost 5, with 12 bases in between. The germline V gene encodes CDR1 SEHNR and CDR2 FQNEAQ (reference sequence). This CDR3 region has 14 residues. CDR3 loop: CASSLTGTRETQYF. Here the CDR3 DNA reads TGTGCCAGCAGCTTAACCGGGACACGGGAGACCCAGTACTTC.

This clonotype was picked up a small number of times. This chain links TRBV20-1 with TRBJ1-1; unclear D gene. The length of the CDR3 is 12 residues. Germline lookup yields CDR1 DFQATT and CDR2 SNEGSKA (reference sequence). V lost 4 bases and J lost 8, with 14 bases in between. The CDR3 region has the DNA TGCAGTGCTACCGGGCCCCAGGCCGAAGCTTTCTTT. Protein product: CSATGPQAEAFF.

This clonotype was detected a few times. The chain recombines TRBV4-1 with TRBJ1-1; tentative D call: TRBD1 (6 bases). V dropped 4 bases and J dropped 5 bases, with 20 bases sitting between them. The CDR3 covers 16 residues. Germline V lookup: CDR1 MGHRA, CDR2 YSYEKL. The chain's CDR3 is CASSPTAGADGTEAFF. For the CDR3, the DNA is TGCGCCAGCAGCCCGACGGCAGGGGCGGACGGAACTGAAGCTTTCTTT.

This rearrangement joins TRBV7-8 to TRBJ1-1, with TRBD1 identical over 12 bases. The CDR3 covers 18 residues. With V trimmed by 1 base and J by 2 bases, 8 bases remained unmatched. Germline V gene data show CDR1 as SGHVS and CDR2 as FQNEAQ. CDR3 loop: CASSLEMGQGALNTEAFF. CDR3 bases: TGTGCCAGCAGCTTAGAGATGGGACAGGGGGCTTTAAACACTGAAGCTTTCTTT.

This clonotype turned up a few times. J is TRBJ2-3 and V is TRBV11-1; the D gene is possibly TRBD2 (7 bases). The V gene lost 6 bases and the J gene lost 2 bases, with 24 bases spanning the gap. CDR1 is SGHAT, CDR2 FQDESV, per germline (reference sequence). This CDR3 is 18 amino acids long. The CDR3 DNA is TGTGCCAGCAGACATACTCTTAGGGGGGGGATTTACACAGATACGCAGTATTTT. It is translated as CASRHTLRGGIYTDTQYF.

A remark on this clonotype: A junction boundary mismatches the germline segment, possibly from a read error. The rearrangement links TRBV4-3 to TRBJ2-1; 7 bases are shared with TRBD1. CDR1 LGHNA and CDR2 YSLEER come from the germline V gene. This CDR3 spans 17 amino acids. CDR3 residues: CGSSQETGRISYNEQFF. DNA of the CDR3: TGCGGCAGCAGCCAAGAGACAGGGCGGATCTCCTACAATGAGCAGTTCTTC.

In its sample, this clonotype was seen a few times. The chain uses TRBV14 and TRBJ2-6; no reliable D call. This CDR3 is 14 amino acids long. Germline lookup yields CDR1 SGHDN and CDR2 FVKESK. The V end was cut by 6 bases, the J end by 0 bases, with 6 bases between. CDR3 in DNA: TGTGCCAGCAGTGAACACTCTGGGGCCAACGTCCTGACTTTC. Residues: CASSEHSGANVLTF. The variable domain in full, with the rest retrieved from reference TRBV14 and TRBJ2-6, is EAGVTQFPSHSVIEKGQTVTLRCDPISGHDNLYWYRRVMGKEIKFLLHFVKESKQDESGMPNNRFLAERTGGTYSTLKVQPAELEDSGVYFCASSEHSGANVLTFGAGSRLTVL.

The chain couples TRBV4-3 to TRBJ2-2; D remains unclear. Germline V CDR1 and CDR2: LGHNA, YSLEER. Between the trimmed V and J ends, which lost 4 bases and 7 bases, there was a span of 7 bases. The length of the CDR3 is 12 residues. The CDR3 DNA sequence: TGCGCCAGCAGCCGAGACATCGGGGAGCTGTTTTTT. This encodes CASSRDIGELFF.

This clonotype appeared a few times. This chain connects TRBV2 to TRBJ1-2; TRBD1 matches 8 bases. CDR3 length: 16 residues. Unmatched junction bases numbered 11, after V lost 0 bases and J lost 8 bases. Germline lookup yields CDR1 SNHLY and CDR2 FYNNEI. The CDR3 DNA is TGTGCCAGCAGTGAAGCCCGGACAGGGAGAGAGCGGGGCTACACCTTC. Encoded protein: CASSEARTGRERGYTF.

This clonotype was seen more than once but under ten times. J is TRBJ2-2 and V is TRBV6-1; perhaps TRBD2 as D (5 bases). Germline loops: CDR1 MNHNS, CDR2 SASEGT. The CDR3 loop spans 17 amino acids. Between the trimmed V and J ends, which lost 2 bases and 5 bases, there was a span of 18 bases. CDR3 loop: CASSEFPPEGWTGELFF. CDR3 nucleotides: TGTGCCAGCAGTGAATTCCCCCCTGAGGGATGGACCGGGGAGCTGTTTTTT.

This clonotype was counted between two and nine times. CDR3 amino acids: CASLPRGGMDTQYF. CDR3 coding DNA: TGTGCCAGCCTCCCCCGGGGGGGGATGGATACGCAGTATTTT. The genes are TRBV7-9 and TRBJ2-3, with TRBD2 matching over 8 bases. V shed 8 bases, J shed 6 bases, and the junction held 10 bases outside the gene matches. CDR3 size: 14 residues. Germline CDR1 is SEHNR and CDR2 is FQNEAQ (reference sequence).

This clonotype has just a few counts. This sequence joins TRBV7-9 and TRBJ1-2; D gene ambiguous. The CDR3 covers 15 residues. From germline, CDR1 is SEHNR and CDR2 FQNEAQ (reference sequence). The V end lost 5 bases, the J end lost 3 bases, and 16 bases lay between the germline ends. The CDR3 loop is CASSSPGNLDYGYTF. As DNA, the CDR3 is TGTGCCAGCAGCAGCCCGGGAAATCTGGACTATGGCTACACCTTC.

This clonotype was counted a few times. The chain uses TRBV7-2 and TRBJ2-1; D remains ambiguous. CDR3 length: 14 amino acids. Trimming stripped 0 bases from V and 4 bases from J, with 7 bases between. Per germline, CDR1 SGHTA and CDR2 FQGNSA. The CDR3 sequence is CASSLASEYNEQFF. The CDR3 DNA sequence: TGTGCCAGCAGCTTAGCGTCCGAATACAATGAGCAGTTCTTC. Drawing the rest from reference TRBV7-2 and TRBJ2-1, the complete variable domain is GAGVSQSPSNKVTEKGKDVELRCDPISGHTALYWYRQSLGQGLEFLIYFQGNSAPDKSGLPSDRFSAERTGGSVSTLTIQRTQQEDSAVYLCASSLASEYNEQFFGPGTRLTVL.

DNA of the CDR3: TGTGCCAGCAAGGAGGGGGACCCCGAAGCTTTCTTT. Its protein product is CASKEGDPEAFF. The J gene is TRBJ1-1, the V gene TRBV2; a possible D gene is TRBD1 (6 bases). This CDR3 has 12 amino acids. Trimming removed 7 bases from V and 8 bases from J, with 14 bases in between. Germline V gene sequence: CDR1 SNHLY, CDR2 FYNNEI.

This clonotype was picked up a small number of times. The chain recombines TRBV7-6 with TRBJ2-1; possibly TRBD1 or TRBD2 for D (5 bases each). The CDR3 is 15 residues long. Trimming stripped 1 base from V and 0 bases from J, with 7 bases between. The germline CDR1 and CDR2 sequences are SGHVS and FNYEAQ. The CDR3 DNA reads as TGTGCCAGCAGCTTAGATGGGGGCTCCTACAATGAGCAGTTCTTC. Its translation is CASSLDGGSYNEQFF.

This chain uses TRBV25-1 with TRBJ2-6, with D possibly being TRBD2 (5 bases). The CDR3 is 16 amino acids. In germline, CDR1 is MGHDK, CDR2 SYGVNS. Trimming cost V 4 bases and J 0 bases, with 10 bases left between them. This chain's CDR3 is CASSGTGISGANVLTF. In DNA, the CDR3 is TGTGCCAGCAGTGGGACGGGAATCTCTGGGGCCAACGTCCTGACTTTC.

V is TRBV7-2 and J is TRBJ2-1, with 7 positions matching TRBD1. Germline V gives CDR1 SGHTA, CDR2 FQGNSA. After removal of 6 bases from V and 6 bases from J, the junction contained 5 bases not matched to a gene. This CDR3 is built from 13 residues. The CDR3 DNA is TGTGCCAGCAGAACAGGGGTTGGCAATGAGCAGTTCTTC. Amino acid sequence: CASRTGVGNEQFF.

The table lists this clonotype with a few counts. The chain is built from TRBV12-3 or TRBV12-4 and TRBJ2-7; no reliable D call. The ends were cut back, 6 bases at V and 2 bases at J, with 11 bases in the middle. This CDR3 has 13 amino acids. The CDR3 is CASSGAGAYEQYF. For the CDR3, the DNA is TGTGCCAGCAGCGGAGCTGGGGCCTACGAGCAGTACTTC.

This clonotype has only a few counts. The chain links TRBV18 to TRBJ1-1; D is undetermined. Trimming cost V 3 bases and J 0 bases, with 8 bases left between them. Germline CDR1 and CDR2: KGHSH and LQKENI. The CDR3 runs 14 residues. The chain's CDR3 is CASSPEDLNTEAFF. The CDR3, as DNA: TGTGCCAGCTCACCTGAGGATTTGAACACTGAAGCTTTCTTT.

This clonotype was seen a few times. The V gene is TRBV7-9, the J gene TRBJ2-3; D gene uncertain. There are 11 residues in the CDR3. V lost 7 bases and J 1 base, leaving 3 bases between the germline ends. Germline CDR1 reads SEHNR; CDR2 reads FQNEAQ (reference sequence). Written as DNA, the CDR3 is TGTGCCAGCACCCGCACAGATACGCAGTATTTT. Protein sequence: CASTRTDTQYF.